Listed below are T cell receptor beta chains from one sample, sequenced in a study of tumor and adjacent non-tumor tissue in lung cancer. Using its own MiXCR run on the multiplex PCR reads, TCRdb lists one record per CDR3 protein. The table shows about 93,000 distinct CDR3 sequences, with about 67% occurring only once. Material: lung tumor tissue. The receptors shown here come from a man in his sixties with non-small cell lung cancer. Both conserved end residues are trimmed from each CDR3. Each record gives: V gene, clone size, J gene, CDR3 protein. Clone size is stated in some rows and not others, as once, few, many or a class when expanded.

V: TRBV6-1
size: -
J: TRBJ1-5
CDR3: ASNGAKGVPQH

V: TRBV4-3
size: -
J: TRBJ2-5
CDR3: ASSQGTSVGTQY

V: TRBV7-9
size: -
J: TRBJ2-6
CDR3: ASRPPRGVSGANFLT

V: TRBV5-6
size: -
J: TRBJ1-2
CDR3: ASSYRICGCT

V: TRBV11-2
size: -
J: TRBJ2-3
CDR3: ASSRATTAADTRC

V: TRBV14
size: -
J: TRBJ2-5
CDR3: AGSPRGTGDSRDEIQY

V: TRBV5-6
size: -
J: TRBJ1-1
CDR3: ASSFGRPNTEAF

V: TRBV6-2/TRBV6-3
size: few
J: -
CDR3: ASALPGDRQPQY

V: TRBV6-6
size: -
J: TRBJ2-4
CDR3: ASSLTARRDTQY

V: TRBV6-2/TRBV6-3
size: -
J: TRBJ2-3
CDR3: ASSYSTRASSNTDTQY

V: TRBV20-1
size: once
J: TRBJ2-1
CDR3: SYGQGKYNEQL

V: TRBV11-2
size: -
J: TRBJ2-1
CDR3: AGSLGGQVRDEQF

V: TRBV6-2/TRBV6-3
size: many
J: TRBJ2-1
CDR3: ASRGGSDWTYNEQF